This T cell receptor beta chain was profiled in a study of T-cell memory formation after mild COVID-19 (dated by TCRdb to the early 2020s). Describing the broader study: Most TCR sequence clusters were specific to one of the two donors. In a couple of donors, T-cell clones that expanded and contracted after mild COVID-19 were tracked by sequencing TCRalpha and TCRbeta repertoires over time. The cohort was made up of two young adult volunteers, one female and one male, who were previously healthy. Overall study results and their limits: Contracting CD4+ clones were located mainly in the CM and EM memory subsets, whereas CD8+ clones were found to be enriched in EMRA. The study included only a couple of mild cases, and larger cohorts that include severe cases with pre-infection samples were judged to be necessary. Balanced CD4/CD8 phenotypes were observed for clones contracting from day 15 to 85, whereas a bias towards CD4+ was observed for a second wave of clones expanding from day 15 to 37. Some responding clones were found in pre-infection memory, which suggests that pre-existing cross-reactive memory T cells took part in the SARS-CoV-2 response. The second-wave clones that peaked on day 37 were not confirmed to be SARS-CoV-2 specific.

A word on this clonotype: No cognate antigen has been identified for it. Per-base qualities were not stored, and no clone one base away is much larger.

Sequencing instrument: Illumina NovaSeq 6000. Using 5'RACE with constant-segment primers, TCRalpha and TCRbeta cDNA libraries were constructed, with sample barcodes and unique molecular identifiers added in the process. RNA was extracted from every sample with Trizol reagent. Amplification of the libraries took two PCR steps, and the second step added a second sample barcode plus Illumina TruSeq adapters. The libraries were sequenced on an Illumina NovaSeq using 2 x 150 bp paired-end reads. Per the original workflow: Demultiplexing of reads and collapsing into UMI-guided consensus sequences were performed with migec v1.2.7. Using mixcr v2.1.11, UMI consensuses were aligned to TRA and TRB V and J templates and then assembled into clonotypes. Clonotypes were classified as expanded or contracted when called significant by both edgeR and NoisET, with noise models trained on biological replicates. For edgeR calls, the thresholds were a false discovery rate-adjusted p below 0.01 and a log2 fold-change of 1. As an exploratory analysis of dynamics, max-normalized trajectories of the 1000 most abundant clonotypes were examined with PCA combined with hierarchical clustering. Separately sequenced CD4+ and CD8+ repertoires were used to assign the CD4 or CD8 phenotype of responding clones. TCRdb reprocessed the public reads (quality trimming at Q25 with fastp, clone calling with MiXCR) and kept in-frame beta chains. Every entry covers one CDR3 protein and lists the most common genes and DNA from its rows. Clone size and V and J calls follow TCRdb, not the original study. In all, the sample holds 300,000 to 350,000 distinct CDR3 sequences, and roughly a fifth of those were seen once. The top ten constitute 20% to 25% of the sample.

Ficoll-Paque density gradient centrifugation was used to isolate PBMCs. CDR1 and CDR2, looked up from the germline V gene, are SGHTA and FQGNSA. V loses 0 bases of germline sequence and J loses 10 bases, and the interval between the two ends is 18 bases. The CDR3 goes from the cysteine to the phenylalanine over 15 residues. The read is trimmed to its CDR3 DNA, 45 bases read in frame from base 1. The clonotype comes from a man aged 18 to 30 who had mild COVID-19 (a few samples of this study predate the infection). The sample titles of this study are shuffled in the database, so cell type and time point are left out; the donor was told from shared clones. Rearrangement joined TRBV7-2 to TRBJ1-1; the D region possibly corresponds to TRBD1 (5 bases align). The specimen sequenced was PBMCs or a T cell subset sorted from them (not recorded which). CDR3 reads: CASSLAPGTRVLAFF. The DNA reads TGTGCCAGCAGCTTAGCCCCCGGGACTAGGGTGTTAGCTTTCTTT.